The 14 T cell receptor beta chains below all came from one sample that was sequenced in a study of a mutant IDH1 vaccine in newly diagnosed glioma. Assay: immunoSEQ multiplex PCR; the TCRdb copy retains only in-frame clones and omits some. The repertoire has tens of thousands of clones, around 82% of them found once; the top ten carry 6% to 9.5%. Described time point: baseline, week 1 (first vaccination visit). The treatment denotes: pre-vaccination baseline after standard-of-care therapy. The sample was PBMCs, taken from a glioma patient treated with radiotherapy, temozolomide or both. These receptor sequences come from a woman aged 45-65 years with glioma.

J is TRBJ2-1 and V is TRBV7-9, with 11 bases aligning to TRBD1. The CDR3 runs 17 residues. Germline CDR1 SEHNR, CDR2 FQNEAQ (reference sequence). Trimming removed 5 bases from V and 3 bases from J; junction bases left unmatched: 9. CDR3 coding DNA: TGTGCCAGCAGCCCATCGACCGGGACAGGGGGCTACAATGAGCAGTTCTTC. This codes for CASSPSTGTGGYNEQFF.

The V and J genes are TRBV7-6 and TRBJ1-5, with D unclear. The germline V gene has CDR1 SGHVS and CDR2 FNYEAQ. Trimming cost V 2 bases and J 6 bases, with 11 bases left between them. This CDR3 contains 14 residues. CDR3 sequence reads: CASSLFPAAQPQHF. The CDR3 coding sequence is TGTGCCAGCAGCTTATTTCCGGCGGCTCAGCCCCAGCATTTT.

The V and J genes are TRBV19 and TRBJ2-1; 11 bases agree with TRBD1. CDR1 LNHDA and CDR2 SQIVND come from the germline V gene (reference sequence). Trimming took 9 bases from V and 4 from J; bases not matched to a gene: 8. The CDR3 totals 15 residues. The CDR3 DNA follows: TGTGCCAGCACTCTGGGACAGGGGGGGTACAATGAGCAGTTCTTC. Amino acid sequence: CASTLGQGGYNEQFF.

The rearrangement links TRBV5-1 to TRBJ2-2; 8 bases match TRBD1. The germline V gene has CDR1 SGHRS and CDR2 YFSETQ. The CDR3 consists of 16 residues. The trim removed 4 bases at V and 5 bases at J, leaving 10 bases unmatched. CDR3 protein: CASSRNTDRETGELFF. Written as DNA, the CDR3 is TGCGCCAGCAGCCGTAACACGGACAGGGAAACCGGGGAGCTGTTTTTT.

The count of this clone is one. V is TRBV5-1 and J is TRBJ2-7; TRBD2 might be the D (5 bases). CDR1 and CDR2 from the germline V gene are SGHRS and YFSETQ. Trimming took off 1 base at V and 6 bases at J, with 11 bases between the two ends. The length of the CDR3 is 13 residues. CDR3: CASSLPGNGEQYF. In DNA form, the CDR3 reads TGCGCCAGCAGCTTGCCCGGGAACGGCGAGCAGTACTTC. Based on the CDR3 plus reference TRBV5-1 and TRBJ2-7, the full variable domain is KAGVTQTPRYLIKTRGQQVTLSCSPISGHRSVSWYQQTPGQGLQFLFEYFSETQRNKGNFPGRFSGRQFSNSRSEMNVSTLELGDSALYLCASSLPGNGEQYFGPGTRLTVT.

DNA of the CDR3: TGTGCCAGCAGCTTGGACGGCCGTGAAGCTTTCTTT. Translating it yields CASSLDGREAFF. The chain carries TRBV5-4 and TRBJ1-1; no reliable D call. The ends were cut back, 0 bases at V and 7 bases at J, with 7 bases in the middle. This CDR3 region has 12 residues. Germline CDR1 and CDR2: SGHNT and YYREEE (reference sequence). Full variable domain (missing parts from reference TRBV5-4 and TRBJ1-1): ETGVTQSPTHLIKTRGQQVTLRCSSQSGHNTVSWYQQALGQGPQFIFQYYREEENGRGNFPPRFSGLQFPNYSSELNVNALELDDSALYLCASSLDGREAFFGQGTRLTVV.

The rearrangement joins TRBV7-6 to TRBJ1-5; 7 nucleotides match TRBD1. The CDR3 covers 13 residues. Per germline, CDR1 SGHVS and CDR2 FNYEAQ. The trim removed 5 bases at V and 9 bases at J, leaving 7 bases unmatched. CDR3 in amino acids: CASSQGGLRPQHF. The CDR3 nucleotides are TGTGCCAGCAGCCAGGGGGGGTTGCGGCCCCAGCATTTT.

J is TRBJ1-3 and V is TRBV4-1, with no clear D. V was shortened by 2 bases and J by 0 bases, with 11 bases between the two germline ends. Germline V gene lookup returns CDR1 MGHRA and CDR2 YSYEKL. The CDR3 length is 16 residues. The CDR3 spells CASSQSVGFSGNTIYF. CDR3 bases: TGCGCCAGCAGCCAAAGCGTCGGGTTCTCTGGAAACACCATATATTTT.

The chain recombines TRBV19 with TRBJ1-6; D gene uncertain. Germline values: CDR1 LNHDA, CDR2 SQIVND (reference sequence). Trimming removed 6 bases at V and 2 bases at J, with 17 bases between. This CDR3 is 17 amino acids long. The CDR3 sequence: CASSTLHSPAYNSPLHF. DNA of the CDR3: TGTGCCAGTAGCACCTTGCACAGCCCGGCCTATAATTCACCCCTCCACTTT.

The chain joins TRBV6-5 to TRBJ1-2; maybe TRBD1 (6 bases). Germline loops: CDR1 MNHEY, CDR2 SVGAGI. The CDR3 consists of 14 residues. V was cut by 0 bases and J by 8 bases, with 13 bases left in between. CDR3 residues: CASSYSGGRRGYTF. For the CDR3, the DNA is TGTGCCAGCAGTTACTCAGGGGGGAGGCGGGGCTACACCTTC.

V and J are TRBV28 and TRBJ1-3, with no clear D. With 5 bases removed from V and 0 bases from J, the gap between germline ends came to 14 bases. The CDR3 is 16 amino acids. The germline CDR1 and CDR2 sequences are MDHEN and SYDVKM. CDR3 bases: TGTGCCAGCAGTAATCGACCTTTAGCCTCTGGAAACACCATATATTTT. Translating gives CASSNRPLASGNTIYF. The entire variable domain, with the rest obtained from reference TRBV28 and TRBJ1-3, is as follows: DVKVTQSSRYLVKRTGEKVFLECVQDMDHENMFWYRQDPGLGLRLIYFSYDVKMKEKGDIPEGYSVSREKKERFSLILESASTNQTSMYLCASSNRPLASGNTIYFGEGSWLTVV.

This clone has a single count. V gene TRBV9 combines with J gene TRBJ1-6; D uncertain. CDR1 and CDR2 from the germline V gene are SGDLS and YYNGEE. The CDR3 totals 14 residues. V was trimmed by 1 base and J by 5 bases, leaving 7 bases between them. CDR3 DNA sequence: TGTGCCAGCAGCGTAACGCGCGATAATTCACCCCTCCACTTT. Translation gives CASSVTRDNSPLHF.

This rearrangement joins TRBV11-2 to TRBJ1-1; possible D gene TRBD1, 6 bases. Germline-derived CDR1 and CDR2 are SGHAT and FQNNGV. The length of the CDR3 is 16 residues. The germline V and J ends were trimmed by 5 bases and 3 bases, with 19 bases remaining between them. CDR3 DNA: TGTGCCAGCAGCCCCTTGGGGGCGTGGAGAGACACTGAAGCTTTCTTT. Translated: CASSPLGAWRDTEAFF.

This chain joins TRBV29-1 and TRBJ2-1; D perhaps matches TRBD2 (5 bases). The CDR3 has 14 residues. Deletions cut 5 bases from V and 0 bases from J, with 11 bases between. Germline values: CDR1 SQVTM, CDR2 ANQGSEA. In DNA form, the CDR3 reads TGCAGCGTTAGGCCGGGAAGCTCCTACAATGAGCAGTTCTTC. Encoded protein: CSVRPGSSYNEQFF.